This T cell receptor (beta chain) came from a study of regulatory T cells in long-lasting Graves disease. Study details: The antithyroid drugs taken by newly diagnosed Graves' patients had been used for under 3 months. Overall study findings and caveats: When disease was persistent, TRBV28, TRBJ1-2 and TRBJ2-5 were the favored segments.

Described time point: newly diagnosed GD, antithyroid drugs for less than 3 months. After RNA was extracted from PBMCs, the TCR library was made from it. Patients of an endocrinology department in Xi'an, China, were included. As concerns this clonotype: Its antigen is unknown.

The authors built TCR beta libraries using iRepertoire HTBI primers and Arm-PCR of CDR3 regions. Source study methods: Samples jointly harbored 62 TRBV and 14 to 15 TRBJ segments. TCRdb reanalysed the multiplex PCR reads using MiXCR and keeps one entry per CDR3 protein. None of the V and J calls come from the authors' own analysis; TCRdb made them. This table has about 540,000 distinct CDR3 sequences, roughly 14% appearing once. In germline, CDR1 is PRHDT, CDR2 FYEKMQ (reference sequence). The V segment lost 2 bases and the J segment 1 base; nucleotides outside the gene matches: 7. The length of the CDR3 is 18 residues. This same sample was also taken into another study, of T cells in Graves' hyperthyroidism and ophthalmopathy.

The TCR comes from a man between 25 and 39 years old with Graves disease. The chain has TRBV13 and TRBJ2-2; 10 bases are a match to TRBD2. Sequenced material: peripheral blood mononuclear cells (PBMCs), taken at new diagnosis, from a patient treated with antithyroid drugs. The CDR3 reads CASSLSSGRAENTGELFF. The CDR3 DNA sequence: TGTGCCAGCAGCTTATCCAGCGGGAGGGCCGAGAACACCGGGGAGCTGTTTTTT.